The 4 T cell receptor beta chains listed next were all sequenced from one sample in a study of blood T cell repertoires in COVID-19. TCRdb's table, derived via immunoSEQ multiplex PCR, lists solely in-frame clones and lacks some. The sample has around 64,000 clones; roughly 80% are singletons. Sequenced: peripheral blood. These receptors were collected from a human donor in a cohort sampled during active COVID-19.

The chain carries TRBV4-2 and TRBJ1-4, with TRBD1 matching over 9 bases. The CDR3 loop spans 15 amino acids. The V and J ends lost 4 bases and 9 bases, in that order; junction bases with no gene match: 9. Germline CDR1 and CDR2: LGHNA and YNFKEQ. The DNA of the CDR3 is TGTGCCAGCAGCCCGGGGGACAGGGAAGGCAAAAAACTGTTTTTT. This gives the protein CASSPGDREGKKLFF.

The J gene is TRBJ1-1, the V gene TRBV27; D might be TRBD1 (6 bases). Trimming took off 5 bases at V and 4 bases at J, with 14 bases between the two ends. CDR1 and CDR2 (germline): MNHEY, SMNVEV (reference sequence). This CDR3 region has 14 residues. The CDR3 bases are TGTGCCAGCAGTCCGTACGGGGGGCCCACTGAAGCTTTCTTT. Translated, it gives CASSPYGGPTEAFF.

This chain uses TRBV7-9 with TRBJ2-4; maybe TRBD1 (5 bases). Trimming left V 1 base short and J 0 bases short, with 10 bases between. This CDR3 contains 16 residues. The germline CDR1 and CDR2 sequences are SEHNR and FQNEAQ (reference sequence). CDR3 amino acids: CASSLGEGVAKNIQYF. The CDR3 DNA sequence: TGTGCCAGCAGCTTAGGGGAAGGGGTAGCCAAAAACATTCAGTACTTC.

V is TRBV18 and J is TRBJ2-7, with 11 bases lining up with TRBD1. The CDR3 covers 15 residues. Germline V CDR1 and CDR2: KGHSH, LQKENI. V shed 3 bases and J 2 bases; nucleotides not matched to a gene: 3. DNA of the CDR3: TGTGCCAGCTCACCCAAGGGACAGGGGGCCTACGAGCAGTACTTC. As protein: CASSPKGQGAYEQYF.